The 5 T cell receptor beta chains below come from one sample, sequenced in a study of T cell changes during pregnancy in multiple sclerosis. Libraries were prepared by immunoSEQ multiplex PCR; TCRdb keeps only in-frame clonotypes and omits some of them. The sample has about 59,000 clones; over 90% are singletons. Here the sequenced sample was CD8+ T cells from peripheral blood mononuclear cells, taken in the third trimester of pregnancy. The receptor set was obtained from a female donor with multiple sclerosis, enrolled in a pregnancy study.

The chain recombines TRBV4-2 with TRBJ2-3; 13 nucleotides align to TRBD2. CDR3 length: 17 amino acids. Per the germline V gene, CDR1 is LGHNA and CDR2 is YNFKEQ. V was pared by 3 bases and J by 5 bases, with 8 bases of the junction left unmatched. The CDR3 here is CASSHPPGLAGLDTQYF. DNA of the CDR3: TGTGCCAGCAGCCATCCCCCGGGACTAGCGGGGTTAGATACGCAGTATTTT.

As DNA, the CDR3 is TGCGCCAGCAGCACCGTTGGGGGAGGGCCCTACGAGCAGTACTTC. This codes for CASSTVGGGPYEQYF. This rearrangement joins TRBV5-1 to TRBJ2-7; TRBD2 matches 7 bases. This CDR3 is built from 15 residues. Germline assignment: CDR1 SGHRS and CDR2 YFSETQ. J was trimmed by 2 bases and V by 4 bases; bases with no gene match: 9.

This clone was seen once. The sample has other DNA sequences that encode this CDR3 too. This chain connects TRBV27 to TRBJ1-3, with D possibly matching TRBD1 (5 bases). Germline V gives CDR1 MNHEY, CDR2 SMNVEV (reference sequence). The CDR3 length is 14 residues. The germline V and J ends were trimmed by 2 bases and 1 base, with 6 bases remaining between them. CDR3 loop: CASSLRGSGNTIYF. Written as DNA, the CDR3 is TGTGCCAGCAGTTTACGGGGGTCTGGAAACACCATATATTTT.

The chain links TRBV2 to TRBJ2-3; a weak D match, TRBD2 (5 bases). Germline CDR1 is SNHLY and CDR2 is FYNNEI. The CDR3 length is 15 residues. V was trimmed by 10 bases and J by 6 bases, leaving 23 bases between them. Written as DNA, the CDR3 is TGTGCCACCCTGATGGCGGGTATTATAGGCGATACGCAGTATTTT. Its translation: CATLMAGIIGDTQYF.

Details on this clone: Distinct nucleotide sequences in the sample also encode this CDR3. The rearrangement joins TRBV5-5 to TRBJ2-7; TRBD1 might be the D (6 bases). CDR3 length: 14 residues. Germline V gene data show CDR1 as SGHKS and CDR2 as YYEKEE (reference sequence). The ends were cut back, 0 bases at V and 3 bases at J, with 10 bases in the middle. CDR3 sequence: CASSLGQGSYEQYF. The DNA for the CDR3 is TGTGCCAGCAGCTTGGGGCAGGGGAGCTACGAGCAGTACTTC.